The T cell receptor beta chain described here comes from a study of shared clonotypes between healthy human individuals. Study observations and caveats: Among donors, clonotype sharing was expected to be affected by sequencing depth. Rarefaction showed sorted-subset sequencing was incomplete despite large depth.

To note about this clone: Antigen specificity is unknown.

Libraries were prepared by immunoSEQ multiplex PCR; TCRdb keeps only in-frame clonotypes and omits some of them. The sample carries roughly 2.5 million clones, around nine tenths recorded once. This CDR3 comprises 15 residues. CDR1 is LNHDA, CDR2 SQIVND, per germline (reference sequence). Trimming pared 5 bases from V and 0 bases from J, leaving 11 bases between. Sequencing used naive CD4+ T cells sorted from blood. The subset: CD45RA+ positively selected. The chain employs TRBV19 and TRBJ1-5; perhaps TRBD1 as D (6 bases). This TCR was sampled from a man aged 18 to 29 in good health. For the CDR3, the DNA is TGTGCCAGTAGTGAACAGGGTTATAGCAATCAGCCCCAGCATTTT. Translating gives CASSEQGYSNQPQHF.